This T cell receptor beta chain was sequenced for a study of blood T cell repertoires in COVID-19. Study summary: Acute-phase and convalescent COVID-19 samples originated in the United States, Italy and Spain. In each case, the material was cDNA or gDNA derived from T cells, B-cell-depleted T cells, or PBMCs.

CDR1 is LNHDA, CDR2 SQIVND, per germline (reference sequence). This CDR3 has 14 residues. V lost 3 bases to trimming and J lost 6 bases; unmatched junction nucleotides: 2. In the original processing: Cell counts per sample came from amplifying reference gene primers. Only in-frame clones appear in the TCRdb table, and some are missing; sequencing was by immunoSEQ multiplex PCR. The D gene and trimming were derived from the DNA, and the V and J assignments and clone size from that table. The profile covers fewer than 180,000 clones, with 80% to 90% appearing a single time and 2.5% to 4% taken by the ten largest.

Sequencing was carried out using peripheral blood. This clonotype was obtained from an older man with acute or convalescent COVID-19. The gene calls are TRBV19 and TRBJ2-1, with TRBD2 matching over 10 bases. The CDR3 loop is CASSMLAGANEQFF. In DNA form, the CDR3 reads TGTGCCAGTAGTATGCTAGCGGGAGCCAATGAGCAGTTCTTC.